The rows below give T cell receptor beta chains drawn from one sample of a study of spatial heterogeneity in lung cancer. TCRdb analysed the 5' RACE reads with MiXCR anew, one entry per CDR3 protein. Of 2,500 to 3,500 distinct CDR3 sequences in the sample, around 19% were seen once. Sequencing used normal lung tissue next to the tumor, obtained at surgery. The origin of the receptors is a male donor with early-stage non-small cell lung cancer. Both conserved end residues are part of each CDR3. Clone size is not always given. Where it is, it says once, few, many or a class for expanded clones.

v_gene	abundance	j_gene	CDR3aa
TRBV9	medium-sized	TRBJ2-7	CASSFQAGASHEQYF
TRBV7-9	medium-sized	TRBJ2-1	CASSWAGIESGEQFF
TRBV30	few	TRBJ2-5	CAWSRGHWETQYF
TRBV7-8	-	TRBJ2-1	CASSLEGVTYNEQFF
TRBV29-1	large	TRBJ2-1	CSVEVVAYNEQFF
TRBV30	-	TRBJ1-6	CAWTGQTNSPLHF
TRBV7-9	medium-sized	TRBJ2-5	CASSLPLGLAGDPSTETQYF
TRBV5-8	medium-sized	TRBJ2-3	CASSPDSTDTQYF
TRBV29-1	medium-sized	TRBJ1-2	CSVEDLQGVYYGYTF
TRBV6-5	medium-sized	TRBJ2-1	CASSSIESSYNEQFF
TRBV18	-	TRBJ2-7	CASSVGSLTYEQYF
TRBV5-1	-	TRBJ2-7	CASSLGAEENYEQYF
TRBV12-3/TRBV12-4	medium-sized	TRBJ2-5	CASTHNPSGGDKETQYF
TRBV4-3	few	TRBJ2-7	CASSQVSGQDSYEQYF
TRBV20-1	few	TRBJ1-4	CSASLRTGGREKLFF
TRBV3-1	medium-sized	TRBJ1-4	CASSPLGVEREKLFF
TRBV9	medium-sized	TRBJ1-1	CASSTTGLNTEAFF
TRBV5-1	-	TRBJ2-1	CASSLAGISSYNEQFF
TRBV29-1	medium-sized	TRBJ2-7	CSVAGVGYEQYF
TRBV7-9	few	TRBJ2-3	CASSSPTSGELTDTQYF
TRBV27	-	TRBJ1-1	CASSLGRSSGLNTEAFF
TRBV12-3/TRBV12-4	medium-sized	TRBJ1-2	CASSFLEGWDYGYTF
TRBV15	medium-sized	TRBJ2-7	CATSSSRDTGSYEQYF
TRBV28	-	TRBJ2-5	CATTGTGEETQYF
TRBV11-3	large	TRBJ2-5	CASSISVGGDQETQYF
TRBV7-9	medium-sized	TRBJ2-1	CASSLRDHNEQFF
TRBV12-3/TRBV12-4	medium-sized	TRBJ1-1	CASSLTRDGEAFF
TRBV20-1	medium-sized	TRBJ2-1	CSASGTSFIEQFF
TRBV29-1	-	TRBJ2-3	CSLRLAGAGDTQYF
TRBV27	few	TRBJ2-1	CASTPDRGNEQFF
TRBV7-3	medium-sized	TRBJ1-1	CASSSDLGMNTEAFF
TRBV10-3	large	TRBJ1-2	CAISPGQGNGYTF
TRBV2	medium-sized	TRBJ2-1	CASNSFNEQFF